This T cell receptor (beta chain) comes out of a study of OX40 agonist ivuxolimab in advanced cancers. Looking at the study overall: The costimulatory receptor OX40 (CD134) was targeted by ivuxolimab, a fully human IgG2 agonistic monoclonal antibody. A male proportion of 82.7% and a mean age of approximately 62 years, ranging from 23 to 79, were recorded for the dose-escalation cohort. The paper reports the monotherapy dose-escalation portion (N of about 51 patients) of the phase I ivuxolimab trial. Among the roughly 52 dose-escalation patients, some 19 had hepatocellular carcinoma, approximately 15 melanoma, 9 renal cell carcinoma and 9 head and neck cancer. Peripheral TCRbeta sequencing was intended to test whether TCR sequence diversity was altered and clonal T-cell expansion was caused by ivuxolimab. Partial responses occurred in three dose-escalation patients: two with cutaneous melanoma and one with hepatocellular carcinoma. Intravenous ivuxolimab was administered to patients every 2 weeks at six dose levels: 0.01, 0.1, 0.3, 1.5, 3 and 10 mg/kg. Patients were allowed to have had prior anti-PD-1, anti-PD-L1 or anti-CTLA-4 therapy, and roughly 40% of the dose-escalation patients had previously received checkpoint inhibitors.

About this clone: Its cognate antigen has yet to be identified. No much larger clonotype is one base removed from it; base qualities were not supplied.

Patients with autoimmune disease history or receiving systemic immunosuppression were excluded from the trial. Peripheral blood for TCR sequencing was collected from all dose cohorts at baseline, on cycle 4 day 1, and on cycle 7 day 1. Samples were obtained from an open-label, multicenter, first-in-human phase I dose-escalation trial of ivuxolimab. The trial enrolled adults with locally advanced or metastatic head and neck squamous cell, hepatocellular, melanoma or renal cell carcinoma. CD4+ and CD8+ T cells were sorted separately from peripheral blood before TCR sequencing. Genomic DNA was isolated from the sorted cells so that the TCRbeta CDR3 region could be sequenced. TCRbeta CDR3 regions were sequenced using the immunoSEQ Assay. Here the immuneACCESS table is served through TCRdb, limited to in-frame sequences with V and J called. Missing clones are a known gap in these copies; in checked studies unresolved V genes cover under half, and the rest lacks a known reason. For this sample the table gives about 51,000 clones, of which approximately 83% were detected only once. In total, the top ten clones hold approximately 3% of the sample.

Ends trimmed: V by 3 bases, J by 4 bases; bases unmatched to a gene: 2. Taken from the germline V gene, the CDR1 and CDR2 loops are SGHAT and FQNNGV. The CDR3 covers 14 residues, taking in both the cysteine and the phenylalanine. Only the CDR3 part of the read is kept: 42 bases, read in frame from the first base. On the study overall, not on this receptor specifically: On average, CD8+ T cells showed more expanded clones than CD4+ T cells after ivuxolimab. In the 0.1-3.0 mg/kg groups, partial responders had among the lowest normalized peripheral clonal expansion, particularly in CD8+ T cells. Which antigens the clonally expanded peripheral T cells were specific for was not determined. At doses of 0.1 to 3.0 mg/kg, clonal expansion of both CD4+ and CD8+ T cells in blood was seen between baseline and week 6. Low levels of normalized T-cell clonal expansion were also seen in some nonresponding patients.

In this chain, TRBV11-2 is recombined with TRBJ1-5, with 8 bases aligning to TRBD1. The material sequenced was CD4+ or CD8+ T cells sorted from blood, taken in a trial of the OX40 agonist ivuxolimab. The receptor was derived from an adult with an advanced solid tumor such as melanoma, head and neck, liver or kidney cancer. The CDR3 in this case is CASSLGTGNQPQHF. The DNA sequence is as follows: TGTGCCAGCAGCTTGGGGACAGGAAATCAGCCCCAGCATTTT.